This TCR beta chain comes out of a study of blood T cell repertoires in COVID-19. Authors' methods: Counts of nucleated cells, estimated from reference gene primer amplification, were obtained. Generated by immunoSEQ multiplex PCR, the TCRdb table keeps only in-frame clones and is missing some. The D gene and trimming were derived from the DNA, and the V and J assignments and clone size from that table. The profile shows some 47,000 clones, 80% to 90% of them singletons. Per the germline V gene, CDR1 is SNHLY and CDR2 is FYNNEI. Deletions cut 1 base from V and 4 bases from J, with 17 bases between. The CDR3 runs 18 residues.

The origin of this receptor is a woman of 80 years or more with acute or convalescent COVID-19. This rearrangement joins TRBV2 to TRBJ1-6; D is unresolved. Material: peripheral blood. The CDR3 protein is CASSEDGNSGPYNSPLHF. The CDR3 nucleotides are TGTGCCAGCAGTGAAGATGGGAACAGCGGCCCTTATAATTCACCCCTCCACTTT.